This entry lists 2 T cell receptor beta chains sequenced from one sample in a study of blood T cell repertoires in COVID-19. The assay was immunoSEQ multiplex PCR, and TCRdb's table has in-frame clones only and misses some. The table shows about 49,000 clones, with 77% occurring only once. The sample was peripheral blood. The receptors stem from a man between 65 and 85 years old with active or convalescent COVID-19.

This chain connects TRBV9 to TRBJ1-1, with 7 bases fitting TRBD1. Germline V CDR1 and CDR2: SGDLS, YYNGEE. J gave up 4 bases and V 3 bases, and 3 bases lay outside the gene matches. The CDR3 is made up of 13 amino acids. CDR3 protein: CASSDPGGTEAFF. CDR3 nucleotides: TGTGCCAGCAGCGACCCAGGGGGCACTGAAGCTTTCTTT. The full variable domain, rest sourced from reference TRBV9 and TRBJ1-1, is DSGVTQTPKHLITATGQRVTLRCSPRSGDLSVYWYQQSLDQGLQFLIQYYNGEERAKGNILERFSAQQFPDLHSELNLSSLELGDSALYFCASSDPGGTEAFFGQGTRLTVV.

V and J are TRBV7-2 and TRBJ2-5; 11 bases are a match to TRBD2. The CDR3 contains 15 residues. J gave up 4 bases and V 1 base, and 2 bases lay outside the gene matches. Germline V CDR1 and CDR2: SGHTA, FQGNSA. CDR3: CASSLDLAGGETQYF. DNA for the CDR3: TGTGCCAGCAGCTTAGACCTAGCGGGAGGAGAGACCCAGTACTTC.